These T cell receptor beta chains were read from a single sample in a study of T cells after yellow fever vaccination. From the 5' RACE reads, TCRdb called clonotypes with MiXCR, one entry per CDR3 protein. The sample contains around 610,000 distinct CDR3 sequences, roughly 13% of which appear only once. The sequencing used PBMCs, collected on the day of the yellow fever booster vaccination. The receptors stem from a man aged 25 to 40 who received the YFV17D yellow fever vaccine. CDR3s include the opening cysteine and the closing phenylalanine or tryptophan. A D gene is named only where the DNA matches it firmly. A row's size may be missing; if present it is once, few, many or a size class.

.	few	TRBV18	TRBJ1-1	TGTGCTAGCTCACCACCTCCAGGAAGAGGGAACACTGAAGCTTTCTTT	CASSPPPGRGNTEAFF
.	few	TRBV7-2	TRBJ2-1	TGTGCCAGCAGTCAAAGGAGCGGGCGATACAATGAGCAGTTCTTC	CASSQRSGRYNEQFF
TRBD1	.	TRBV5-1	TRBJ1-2	TGCGCCAGCAGCGCGGGACAGGTCGGGGATGGCTACACCTTC	CASSAGQVGDGYTF
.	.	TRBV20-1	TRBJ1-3	TGCAGTGCTAGTAGCGGGTTGGTCGGAAGCACCATATATTTT	CSASSGLVGSTIYF
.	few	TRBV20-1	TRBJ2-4	TGCAGTGCTCCCCGAACTGACCTTCAGTACTTC	CSAPRTDLQYF
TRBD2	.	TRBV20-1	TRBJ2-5	TGCAGTGCTAAGGTCGGGACTAGCGGGAGGTCCATCTTTCCCCGAGAGACCCAGTACTTC	CSAKVGTSGRSIFPRETQYF
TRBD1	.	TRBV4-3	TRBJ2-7	TGCGCCAGCAGCCAGAAACCGGGACAGTGGTACGAGCAGTACTTC	CASSQKPGQWYEQYF
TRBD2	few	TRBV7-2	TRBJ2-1	TGTGCCAGCAGCCGGGACTATCTGAACAATGAGCAGTTCTTC	CASSRDYLNNEQFF
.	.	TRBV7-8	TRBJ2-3	TGTGCCAGCAGCTTACTTCTTCTGCCGGATACGCAGTATTTT	CASSLLLLPDTQYF
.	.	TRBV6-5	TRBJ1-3	TGTGCCAGCAGTTTGGACGTGAACTCTGGAAACACCATATATTTT	CASSLDVNSGNTIYF
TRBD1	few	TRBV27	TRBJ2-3	TGTGCCAGCAGTTTAGGCAGGGGGTTTGCAGATACGCAGTATTTT	CASSLGRGFADTQYF
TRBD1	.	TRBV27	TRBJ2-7	TGTGCCAGCAGTCCGACCGGGACAGCTTCCTACGAGCAGTACTTC	CASSPTGTASYEQYF
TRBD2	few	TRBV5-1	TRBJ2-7	TGCGCCAGCAGACCGTTAGCGGGATTCTACGAGCAGTACTTC	CASRPLAGFYEQYF
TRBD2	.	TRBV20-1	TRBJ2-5	TGCAGTGCTAGAGATTGGTCCAGCGGGAGTACCGTAGAGACCCAGTACTTC	CSARDWSSGSTVETQYF
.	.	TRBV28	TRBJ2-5	TGTGCCAGCAGTTTGGTAGCGCTTGGAGAGACCCAGTACTTC	CASSLVALGETQYF
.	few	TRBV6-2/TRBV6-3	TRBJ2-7	TGTGCCAGCAGGACCGTTCGACAGTTTTTCTACGAGCAGTACTTC	CASRTVRQFFYEQYF
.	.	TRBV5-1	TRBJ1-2	TGCGCCAGCAGCTTGGCCGGGTCGTGGGGCTACACCTTC	CASSLAGSWGYTF
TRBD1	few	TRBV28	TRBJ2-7	TGTGCCAGCAGTCAGAATCAGGGGGCTGCCTACGAGCAGTACTTC	CASSQNQGAAYEQYF
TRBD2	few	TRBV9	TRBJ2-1	TGTGCCAGCAGCGTAGAAGGGACTAGCGGACCTGCTTATGAGCAGTTCTTC	CASSVEGTSGPAYEQFF
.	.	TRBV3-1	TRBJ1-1	TGTGCCAGCAGTTACGAATTGTCTGAAGCTTTCTTT	CASSYELSEAFF